This passage covers 25 T cell receptor beta chains from one sample sequenced in a study of blood T cell repertoires in COVID-19. Some clones are missing from TCRdb's copy, which holds only in-frame ones; the method was immunoSEQ multiplex PCR. The sample consists of some 64,000 clones, 65% to 80% of them appearing once. Sequenced: peripheral blood. The receptors come from a man in his sixties with acute or convalescent COVID-19.

The chain links TRBV15 to TRBJ1-1; D possibly corresponds to TRBD1 (5 bases). CDR1 LNHNV and CDR2 YYDKDF come from the germline V gene (reference sequence). Trimming stripped 0 bases from V and 3 bases from J, with 11 bases between. This CDR3 is built from 15 residues. In DNA, the CDR3 is TGTGCCACCAGCAGAGATGGAGGGGAGGACACTGAAGCTTTCTTT. Translated: CATSRDGGEDTEAFF.

The gene calls are TRBV14 and TRBJ1-2; no definite D call. CDR3 length: 15 residues. Trimming took off 4 bases at V and 5 bases at J, with 17 bases between the two ends. Germline lookup yields CDR1 SGHDN and CDR2 FVKESK. CDR3 DNA: TGTGCCAGCAGCCCTCCGTCGGGGAGCGCATATGGCTACACCTTC. Translation gives CASSPPSGSAYGYTF.

J is TRBJ2-1 and V is TRBV7-9; possibly TRBD2 for D (6 bases). The germline CDR1 and CDR2 sequences are SEHNR and FQNEAQ (reference sequence). This CDR3 is 14 amino acids long. V was shortened by 5 bases and J by 4 bases, with 12 bases between the two germline ends. Here the CDR3 DNA reads TGTGCCAGCAGCCTGCGCGGGAATTACAATGAGCAGTTCTTC. It encodes CASSLRGNYNEQFF.

The chain has TRBV7-2 and TRBJ1-1, with D maybe TRBD1 (5 bases). Per germline, CDR1 SGHTA and CDR2 FQGNSA. Trimming shortened V by 2 bases and J by 2 bases, and 9 bases separated the two germline ends. CDR3 size: 14 residues. CDR3 protein: CASSLLQGNTEAFF. DNA of the CDR3: TGTGCCAGCAGCTTACTTCAGGGTAACACTGAAGCTTTCTTT.

This chain links TRBV2 with TRBJ2-1, with unresolved D. The germline V gene encodes CDR1 SNHLY and CDR2 FYNNEI. The CDR3 runs to 12 residues. Trimming shortened V by 8 bases and J by 4 bases, and 9 bases separated the two germline ends. This CDR3 is CASVPVYNEQFF. Here the CDR3 DNA reads TGTGCCAGCGTTCCGGTTTACAATGAGCAGTTCTTC.

This rearrangement joins TRBV2 to TRBJ2-2; 10 bases are shared with TRBD2. CDR1 and CDR2 (germline): SNHLY, FYNNEI. There are 19 residues in the CDR3. Germline trimming cut 2 bases from V and 4 bases from J; bases unmatched to any gene: 13. CDR3 protein: CASSESFPSGSMGTGELFF. The CDR3 DNA reads TGTGCCAGCAGTGAATCGTTTCCTAGCGGGAGTATGGGCACCGGGGAGCTGTTTTTT.

The J gene is TRBJ2-7, the V gene TRBV6-1; 8 nucleotides match TRBD2. The J segment lost 6 bases and the V segment lost 2 bases, leaving 3 bases of the junction unmatched. The CDR3 spans 13 residues. The germline V gene has CDR1 MNHNS and CDR2 SASEGT. For the CDR3, the DNA is TGTGCCAGCAGTGAAATCGGGAGGGCCGAGCAGTACTTC. Its protein is CASSEIGRAEQYF.

J is TRBJ2-5 and V is TRBV2, with TRBD1 matching 8 bases. Germline CDR1 and CDR2: SNHLY and FYNNEI. The V and J ends lost 6 bases and 3 bases, in that order; junction bases with no gene match: 12. The CDR3 consists of 16 residues. For the CDR3, the DNA is TGTGCCAGCAGGCGGTGGGGGCCAGGGGGCGAAGAGACCCAGTACTTC. The encoded protein is CASRRWGPGGEETQYF.

This chain connects TRBV15 to TRBJ2-4; tentative D call: TRBD2 (6 bases). This CDR3 is 14 amino acids long. V lost 9 bases and J lost 0, with 12 bases in between. Germline CDR1 LNHNV, CDR2 YYDKDF (reference sequence). CDR3 in DNA: TGTGCCACTGAGGCGGGGATAGCCAAAAACATTCAGTACTTC. This translates into CATEAGIAKNIQYF.

The chain uses TRBV6-2 or TRBV6-3 and TRBJ2-6; TRBD1 might be the D (6 bases). This CDR3 region has 17 residues. The V gene lost 4 bases and the J gene lost 2 bases, with 15 bases spanning the gap. Germline assignment: CDR1 MNHEY and CDR2 SVGEGT. As DNA, the CDR3 is TGTGCCAGCAGTTTACGGACGGCAGGGGCTGGGGCCAACGTCCTGACTTTC. It codes for CASSLRTAGAGANVLTF.

The chain carries TRBV2 and TRBJ2-1; D is undetermined. Germline loops: CDR1 SNHLY, CDR2 FYNNEI. This CDR3 contains 12 residues. V was pared by 0 bases and J by 8 bases, with 5 bases between. DNA of the CDR3: TGTGCCAGCAGTGAAGCCGGTTATGAGCAGTTCTTC. It yields the protein CASSEAGYEQFF.

The V gene is TRBV10-3, the J gene TRBJ2-7; TRBD2 is a possible D gene (6 bases). The CDR3 runs to 17 residues. V was clipped by 0 bases and J by 3 bases, with 18 bases between them. Germline CDR1 and CDR2: ENHRY and SYGVKD. Written as DNA, the CDR3 is TGTGCCATCAGTGAGTCTACGGCCTCGGCGGGGATCTACGAGCAGTACTTC. Protein product: CAISESTASAGIYEQYF.

CDR3 residues: CASSLRGETQYF. As DNA, the CDR3 is TGCGCCAGCTCGTTAAGGGGAGAGACCCAGTACTTC. This chain links TRBV10-2 with TRBJ2-5, with D possibly being TRBD1 (5 bases). With 8 bases removed from V and 4 bases from J, the gap between germline ends came to 11 bases. Germline V gene lookup returns CDR1 WSHSY and CDR2 SAAADI. This CDR3 has 12 amino acids.

V usage is TRBV28 and J usage is TRBJ2-1, with 9 nucleotides matching TRBD1. V lost 2 bases to trimming and J lost 7 bases; unmatched junction nucleotides: 6. Germline CDR1 reads MDHEN; CDR2 reads SYDVKM. The CDR3 has 15 residues. CDR3 bases: TGTGCCAGCAGTTTAACGGGACAGGGTAAGAATGAGCAGTTCTTC. Amino acids: CASSLTGQGKNEQFF.

The rearrangement uses TRBV10-3 and TRBJ2-2; 10 nucleotides line up with TRBD2. The CDR3 length is 16 residues. The V gene's germline CDR1 is ENHRY and CDR2 SYGVKD. Trimming removed 2 bases from V and 4 bases from J; junction bases left unmatched: 4. The CDR3 coding sequence is TGTGCCATCAGTGAGCATCTAGCGGGGGCCACCGGGGAGCTGTTTTTT. This gives the protein CAISEHLAGATGELFF.

The V call is TRBV28, the J call TRBJ2-7; TRBD1 matches 9 bases. Per the germline V gene, CDR1 is MDHEN and CDR2 is SYDVKM. Germline trimming cut 5 bases from V and 1 base from J; bases unmatched to any gene: 9. The CDR3 covers 16 residues. This CDR3 is CASSVAGTGNSYEQYF. CDR3 nucleotides: TGTGCCAGCAGTGTAGCCGGGACAGGGAATTCCTACGAGCAGTACTTC.

This clone was counted once. V and J are TRBV21-1 and TRBJ2-3; the table gives TRBD1 as D, unverified against the DNA. TRBV21-1 is a recognized pseudogene. This CDR3 contains 17 residues. The CDR3 protein is CASTGQGGSRRTDTQYF. Written as DNA, the CDR3 is TGTGCCAGCACCGGCCAAGGGGGATCGAGGCGGACAGATACGCAGTATTTT.

The DNA of the CDR3 is TGTGCCAGCAGCTTAGCGCAAGGACAGGGGATCGAGCAGTACTTC. Its protein product is CASSLAQGQGIEQYF. The chain uses TRBV7-8 and TRBJ2-7; TRBD1 agrees at 9 bases. The CDR3 length is 15 residues. V lost 0 bases to trimming and J lost 6 bases; unmatched junction nucleotides: 6. CDR1 and CDR2 from the germline V gene are SGHVS and FQNEAQ. The whole variable domain, remainder taken from reference TRBV7-8 and TRBJ2-7, is GAGVSQSPRYKVAKRGQDVALRCDPISGHVSLFWYQQALGQGPEFLTYFQNEAQLDKSGLPSDRFFAERPEGSVSTLKIQRTQQEDSAVYLCASSLAQGQGIEQYFGPGTRLTVT.

The chain joins TRBV18 to TRBJ1-4, with D tentatively TRBD1 (6 bases). Germline V gives CDR1 KGHSH, CDR2 LQKENI. V shed 9 bases and J shed 5 bases, with 13 bases lying between them. The CDR3 sequence is 13 residues long. The chain's CDR3 is CASCQGFNEKLFF. Here the CDR3 DNA reads TGTGCCAGTTGCCAGGGGTTCAATGAAAAACTGTTTTTT.

The V gene is TRBV28, the J gene TRBJ2-2; no definite D call. Germline assignment: CDR1 MDHEN and CDR2 SYDVKM. The CDR3 contains 10 residues. Trimming removed 10 bases at V and 5 bases at J, with 5 bases between. CDR3 nucleotides: TGTGCCACCTCTACCGGGGAGCTGTTTTTT. It translates to CATSTGELFF.

The CDR3 spells CASSFQLVNEQFF. The CDR3 nucleotides are TGTGCCAGCAGCTTCCAACTAGTTAATGAGCAGTTCTTC. The chain combines TRBV7-9 with TRBJ2-1, with D perhaps matching TRBD2 (5 bases). Germline V lookup: CDR1 SEHNR, CDR2 FQNEAQ (reference sequence). The CDR3 runs to 13 residues. Trimming removed 3 bases from V and 7 bases from J, with 10 bases in between.

The rearrangement joins TRBV6-6 to TRBJ2-5; 10 bases are a match to TRBD2. Trimming cost V 5 bases and J 10 bases; bases outside gene matches: 13. Germline V gives CDR1 MNHNY, CDR2 SVGAGI (reference sequence). This CDR3 comprises 15 residues. CDR3 in DNA: TGTGCCAGCAGTACCGGACTAGCGGTCATAGGGGACCAGTACTTC. It is translated as CASSTGLAVIGDQYF.

This clone was counted only a few times. This sequence joins TRBV25-1 and TRBJ2-7; 9 positions agree with TRBD1. This CDR3 comprises 15 residues. The junction had 8 bases not matched to a gene; V was cut back by 8 bases and J by 0 bases. From germline, CDR1 is MGHDK and CDR2 SYGVNS. The CDR3 loop is CASPSRDRVSYEQYF. The CDR3 DNA reads TGTGCCAGCCCCTCCCGGGACAGGGTCTCCTACGAGCAGTACTTC.

CDR3 in DNA: TGTGCCAGCAGCCGAGTCCCCCCCTACGAGCAGTACTTC. Translating it yields CASSRVPPYEQYF. The gene calls are TRBV7-2 and TRBJ2-7, with unresolved D. Trimming pared 5 bases from V and 2 bases from J, leaving 10 bases between. The CDR3 contains 13 residues. CDR1 and CDR2 (germline): SGHTA, FQGNSA.

V is TRBV7-9 and J is TRBJ2-5; 10 positions agree with TRBD2. Germline V gene lookup returns CDR1 SEHNR and CDR2 FQNEAQ (reference sequence). CDR3 length: 15 residues. V lost 8 bases, J lost 5 bases, and 11 bases stayed unmatched. The CDR3 protein is CASGLAVHKGETQYF. Here the CDR3 DNA reads TGTGCCAGCGGACTAGCGGTTCATAAGGGGGAGACCCAGTACTTC.